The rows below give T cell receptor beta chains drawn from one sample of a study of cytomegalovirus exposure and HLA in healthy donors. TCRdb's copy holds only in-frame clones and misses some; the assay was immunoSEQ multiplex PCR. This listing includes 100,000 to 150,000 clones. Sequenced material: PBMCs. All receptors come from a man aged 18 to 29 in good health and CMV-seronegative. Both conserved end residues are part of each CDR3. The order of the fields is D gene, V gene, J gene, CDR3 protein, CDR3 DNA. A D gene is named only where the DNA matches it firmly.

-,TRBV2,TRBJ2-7,CASSVGGSGCEQYF,TGTGCCAGCAGTGTGGGGGGTTCGGGCTGCGAGCAGTACTTC
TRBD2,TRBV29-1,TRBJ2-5,CSVDSARGGSTQYF,TGCAGCGTTGACTCGGCCCGGGGAGGGTCGACCCAGTACTTC
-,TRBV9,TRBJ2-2,CASSMTGTAGTGELFF,TGTGCCAGCAGCATGACTGGGACTGCCGGCACCGGGGAGCTGTTTTTT
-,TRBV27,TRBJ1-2,CASRAGQGNEGYTF,TGTGCCAGCAGAGCGGGGCAGGGGAATGAAGGCTACACCTTC
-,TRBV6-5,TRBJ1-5,CASSAQENQPQHF,TGTGCCAGCAGTGCTCAGGAAAATCAGCCCCAGCATTTT
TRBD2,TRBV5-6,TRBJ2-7,CASSLGYSGRDEQYF,TGTGCCAGCAGCTTGGGGTACTCAGGGAGGGACGAGCAGTACTTC
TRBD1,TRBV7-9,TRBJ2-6,CASSLAGTGVSGANVLTF,TGTGCCAGCAGCTTAGCGGGGACAGGGGTGAGTGGGGCCAACGTCCTGACTTTC
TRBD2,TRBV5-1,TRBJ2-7,CASSLVGTSGAYEQYF,TGCGCCAGCAGCTTGGTCGGGACTAGCGGAGCCTACGAGCAGTACTTC
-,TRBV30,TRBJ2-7,CAWSVSGGPYEQYF,TGTGCCTGGAGTGTAAGCGGAGGCCCCTACGAGCAGTACTTC
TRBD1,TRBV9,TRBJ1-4,CASSSGQGTAEKLFF,TGTGCCAGCAGCTCGGGACAGGGGACGGCTGAAAAACTGTTTTTT
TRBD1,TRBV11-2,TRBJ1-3,CASSTRQGARGNTIYF,TGTGCCAGCAGCACCAGACAGGGGGCGCGTGGAAACACCATATATTTT
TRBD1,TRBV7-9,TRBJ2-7,CASSLWDSTYEQYF,TGTGCCAGCAGCCTGTGGGACAGCACCTACGAGCAGTACTTC
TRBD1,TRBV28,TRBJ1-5,CASSQASTAGTGGANQPQHF,TGTGCCAGCAGCCAAGCCTCGACTGCCGGGACAGGGGGCGCGAATCAGCCCCAGCATTTT
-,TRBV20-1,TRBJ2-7,CSASTYEQYF,TGCAGTGCTAGTACCTACGAGCAGTACTTC
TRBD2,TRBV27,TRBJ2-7,CASSPIQFGTTYEQYF,TGTGCCAGCAGTCCAATCCAGTTCGGGACTACCTACGAGCAGTACTTC
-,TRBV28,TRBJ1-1,CASSLYSGGVRSTEAFF,TGTGCCAGCAGTTTATATTCCGGAGGCGTTCGGAGCACTGAAGCTTTCTTT
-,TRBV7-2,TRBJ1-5,CASSVQGRDQPQHF,TGTGCCAGCAGCGTACAGGGTAGGGATCAGCCCCAGCATTTT
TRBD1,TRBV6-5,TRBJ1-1,CASSYGGGEAFF,TGTGCCAGCAGTTACGGAGGGGGCGAAGCTTTCTTT
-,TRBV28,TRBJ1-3,CASSSQGTDNTIYF,TGTGCCAGCAGTTCTCAGGGGACCGACAACACCATATATTTT
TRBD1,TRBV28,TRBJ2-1,CASRPVMGTAFDNEQFF,TGTGCCAGCAGGCCTGTGATGGGGACAGCTTTTGACAATGAGCAGTTCTTC
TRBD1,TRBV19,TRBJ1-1,CATPNRGRSTEAFF,TGTGCCACCCCAAACAGGGGGCGAAGTACTGAAGCTTTCTTT
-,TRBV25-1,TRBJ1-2,CASSGGLYGYTF,TGTGCCAGCAGTGGGGGCCTTTATGGCTACACCTTC
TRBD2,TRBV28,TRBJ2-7,CATLPSGANYEQYF,TGTGCCACCCTCCCTAGCGGGGCCAACTACGAGCAGTACTTC
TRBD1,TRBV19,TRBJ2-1,CASSTTGADNEQFF,TGTGCCAGTAGTACCACAGGGGCCGACAATGAGCAGTTCTTC
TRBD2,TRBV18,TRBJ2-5,CASSPGTSRAETQYF,TGTGCCAGCTCACCTGGGACTAGCCGGGCAGAGACCCAGTACTTC
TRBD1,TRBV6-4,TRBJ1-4,CASSETPGGREKLFF,TGTGCCAGCAGTGAGACCCCAGGGGGTCGGGAAAAACTGTTTTTT
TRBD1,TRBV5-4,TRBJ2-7,CASSPRQGFDEQYF,TGTGCCAGCAGCCCTAGACAGGGGTTCGACGAGCAGTACTTC
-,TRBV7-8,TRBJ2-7,CASSSPGGGASYEQYF,TGTGCCAGCAGCTCACCTGGGGGAGGTGCTTCGTACGAGCAGTACTTC
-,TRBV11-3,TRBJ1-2,CASSLVGIQRYGYTF,TGTGCCAGCAGCTTAGTTGGCATACAGAGATATGGCTACACCTTC
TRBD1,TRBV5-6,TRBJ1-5,CASSLKDRGPNFNQPQHF,TGTGCCAGCAGCCTCAAGGACAGGGGGCCAAACTTCAATCAGCCCCAGCATTTT
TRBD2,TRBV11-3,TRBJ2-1,CASSHRTSAFSSSYNEQFF,TGTGCCAGCAGCCATCGGACTAGCGCGTTCTCGAGCTCCTACAATGAGCAGTTCTTC
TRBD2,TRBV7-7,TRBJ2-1,CASSLGGGNNEQFF,TGTGCCAGCAGCTTAGGGGGGGGGAACAATGAGCAGTTCTTC
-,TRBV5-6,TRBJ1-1,CASSLAGGARRFTEAFF,TGTGCCAGCAGCTTGGCAGGAGGGGCACGACGATTCACTGAAGCTTTCTTT
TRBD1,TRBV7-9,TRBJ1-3,CASSSGQGSSGNTIYF,TGTGCCAGCAGCTCGGGACAGGGTAGCTCTGGAAACACCATATATTTT
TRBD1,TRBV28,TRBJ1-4,CASSFPKGTGDEKLFF,TGTGCCAGCAGTTTCCCCAAAGGGACAGGGGATGAAAAACTGTTTTTT
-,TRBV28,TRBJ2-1,CASSPAGIRNNEQFF,TGTGCCAGCAGTCCAGCGGGCATCCGGAACAATGAGCAGTTCTTC
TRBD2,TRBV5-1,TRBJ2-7,CASSRFGTSGYEQYF,TGCGCCAGCAGCAGATTTGGGACTAGCGGTTACGAGCAGTACTTC
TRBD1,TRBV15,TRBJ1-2,CATSRETGWGYTF,TGTGCCACCAGCAGAGAGACAGGGTGGGGCTACACCTTC
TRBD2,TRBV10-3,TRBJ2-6,CAITPLALSGANVLTF,TGTGCCATCACCCCACTAGCGCTCTCTGGGGCCAACGTCCTGACTTTC
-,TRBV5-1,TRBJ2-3,CASSLAQVDTQYF,TGCGCCAGCAGCTTGGCGCAGGTGGATACGCAGTATTTT